This T cell receptor (beta chain) was obtained from a study of early T cells in non-severe SARS-CoV-2 infection. Study information: Sequencing of bulk RNA from unsorted whole blood was done, without chain pairing.

V lost 2 bases to trimming and J lost 4 bases; unmatched junction nucleotides: 5. Germline CDR1 reads DFQATT; CDR2 reads SNEGSKA (reference sequence). The CDR3 runs to 14 residues. This clonotype has more than one count but fewer than ten. Unique molecular identifiers were added to individual cDNA molecules. TCRdb re-called the 5' RACE reads through MiXCR, storing one row per CDR3 protein. Of some 30,000 distinct CDR3 sequences listed, around 5.4% were seen once; the top ten hold 5% to 5.5%. V and J are TRBV20-1 and TRBJ2-3, with TRBD2 identical over 8 bases. What was sequenced was whole blood. This receptor was identified in an adult who was a healthcare worker with PCR-confirmed SARS-CoV-2 infection or an uninfected control (not recorded which). CDR3 nucleotide sequence: TGCAGTGCTAGAAGAGCGGGAGTCCCAGATACGCAGTATTTT. Translated, it gives CSARRAGVPDTQYF.